This TCR beta chain was sequenced in a study of T cells in Graves' hyperthyroidism and ophthalmopathy. RNA transcripts served as the template for amplifying TCR beta CDR3 regions. HTBI primers drove first-round RT-PCR of the TCR CDR3. From the multiplex PCR reads, TCRdb called clonotypes with MiXCR, one entry per CDR3 protein. Here the sample spans over 500,000 distinct CDR3 sequences, 40% to 50% being singletons. Trimming pared 3 bases from V and 7 bases from J, leaving 15 bases between. The germline V gene encodes CDR1 ENHRY and CDR2 SYGVKD. This CDR3 region has 14 residues. Findings of the study overall: Before onset, ophthalmopathy was predicted by the model a median roughly 6.8 months earlier. Ophthalmopathy could be told apart from stable hyperthyroidism with a 13 V-J model.

Clinical symptoms, serum thyroxine and TRAb, thyroid ultrasound and orbital computed tomography together formed the diagnostic basis. This clonotype was found many times. Its matching antigen is unknown. The chain recombines TRBV10-3 with TRBJ2-5; a possible D gene is TRBD1 (5 bases). The sequence came from an adult woman with Graves' disease, either hyperthyroidism or ophthalmopathy (not recorded which). Sequences were obtained from peripheral blood or thyroid tissue (not recorded which). The CDR3 nucleotides read TGTGCCATCAGTGAAACGAGTCAGGGAATGACCCAGTACTTC. Residues: CAISETSQGMTQYF.